One and the same sample provided the 6 T cell receptor beta chains below, sequenced in a study of vaccination effects on CD4 cells after COVID-19. Antigen-specific CD4+ T cells were expanded with viral peptide pools in the ViraFEST assay before sequencing. Isolation of CD4+ T cells took place after around 10 days of culture. Participants got two doses of BNT162b2 or mRNA-1273 vaccine. Using immunoSEQ multiplex PCR, the repertoire was profiled, and TCRdb retains in-frame clones only, with some absent. The sample lists tens of thousands of clones; 74% were seen once. No cognate antigen is known for these TCRs. The sequencing used CD4+ T cells from PBMCs cultured with HCoV-229E spike peptides, collected after COVID-19 vaccination. These receptors came from a human donor who received a COVID-19 vaccine.

The genes are TRBV7-6 and TRBJ2-5; a weak D match, TRBD2 (6 bases). CDR1 is SGHVS and CDR2 is FNYEAQ in the germline V gene. Deletions cut 3 bases from V and 2 bases from J, with 22 bases between. CDR3 length: 18 amino acids. The CDR3, as DNA: TGTGCCAGCAGCTTGGGGCTATGGTTGCGGACTAAACAAGAGACCCAGTACTTC. It codes for CASSLGLWLRTKQETQYF.

CDR3 in amino acids: CAWNWQYYGYTF. The CDR3 nucleotides are TGTGCCTGGAATTGGCAGTACTATGGCTACACCTTC. The rearrangement joins TRBV30 to TRBJ1-2; unclear D gene. CDR3 length equals 12 residues. CDR1 is GTSNPN and CDR2 is SVGIG in the germline V gene (reference sequence). Trimming took 4 bases from V and 3 from J, leaving 9 bases between them.

This chain links TRBV7-7 with TRBJ2-3; 9 bases line up with TRBD1. The CDR3 has 16 residues. CDR1 and CDR2 from the germline V gene are SSHAT and FNYEAQ (reference sequence). J was trimmed by 3 bases and V by 4 bases; bases with no gene match: 8. The CDR3 bases are TGTGCCAGCAGCTCGGGACAGGGTGGGAGAACAGATACGCAGTATTTT. Protein sequence: CASSSGQGGRTDTQYF.

This CDR3 is CSVEERKTRTDTQYF. In DNA, the CDR3 is TGCAGCGTTGAGGAACGCAAAACTCGCACAGATACGCAGTATTTT. This chain uses TRBV29-1 with TRBJ2-3; D call uncertain. CDR3 length: 15 residues. CDR1 and CDR2 (germline): SQVTM, ANQGSEA. V was trimmed by 3 bases and J by 1 base, leaving 14 bases between them.

This clone was found once. CDR3: CASSKEKRRVVYGYTF. DNA for the CDR3: TGTGCCAGCAGCAAAGAGAAGCGCAGGGTAGTTTATGGCTACACCTTC. This chain connects TRBV21-1 to TRBJ1-2; the tabulated D call, TRBD1, remains unverified against the DNA. TRBV21-1 is tagged as a pseudogene. The CDR3 spans 16 residues.

This chain uses TRBV25-1 with TRBJ1-1; no firm D call. V was clipped by 2 bases and J by 0 bases, with 7 bases between them. Germline V gives CDR1 MGHDK, CDR2 SYGVNS. CDR3 length: 14 residues. CDR3 sequence reads: CASSENLLNTEAFF. The DNA for the CDR3 is TGTGCCAGCAGTGAAAACCTGCTGAACACTGAAGCTTTCTTT.